This TCR beta chain was sequenced during a study of CD8 T cells in Susac syndrome. RNA, at roughly 0.45 to 1 ug, was reverse transcribed with random hexamers. One entry per CDR3 protein, called by TCRdb with MiXCR from the immunoSEQ multiplex PCR reads. The profile shows some 160,000 distinct CDR3 sequences, about 95% of them singletons. This clonotype was recorded once. CD8+ and CD4+ T cells from blood underwent TCR beta sequencing, which was carried out in a high-throughput format. Negative isolation was used for CD8+ and CD4+ T cells, and FACS enrichment was applied to TEMRA cells. Deletions cut 1 base from V and 1 base from J, with 2 bases between. The CDR3 has 12 amino acids. Germline CDR1 and CDR2: SGHRS and YFSETQ.

Sequences were obtained from CD8+ T cells from PBMCs. The J gene is TRBJ1-1, the V gene TRBV5-1; D ambiguous. The clonotype originates from a human donor with multiple sclerosis. Here the CDR3 reads CASSLQNTEAFF. CDR3 sequence (DNA): TGCGCCAGCAGCTTGCAGAACACTGAAGCTTTCTTT.